The 25 T cell receptor beta chains listed next were all sequenced from one sample in a study of control samples from healthy donors and cancer patients (TCRdb year 2020). Library preparation was by the immunoSEQ multiplex PCR assay. The source is immuneACCESS, and TCRdb retained only in-frame sequences with V and J called. Part of the clones is not carried over; for the studies checked, unresolved V genes explain less than half of this, and the remainder is unexplained. The table for this sample lists roughly 100,000 clones; approximately 90% of them were counted only once. The leading ten clones occupy 2% to 2.5% of the sample. Material: blood. The receptors shown here come from a woman aged 18-29 years in good health.

The V and J genes are TRBV7-9 and TRBJ2-7; a possible D gene is TRBD1 (5 bases). The CDR3 contains 14 residues. V was shortened by 1 base and J by 4 bases, with 11 bases between the two germline ends. Germline CDR1 and CDR2: SEHNR and FQNEAQ (reference sequence). The CDR3 DNA reads TGTGCCAGCAGCTTAGGTGCCAGGGCATACGAGCAGTACTTC. Translating it yields CASSLGARAYEQYF.

The chain recombines TRBV28 with TRBJ2-7; 15 bases are shared with TRBD2. This CDR3 has 17 amino acids. Trimming removed 5 bases from V and 2 bases from J; junction bases left unmatched: 7. Germline-derived CDR1 and CDR2 are MDHEN and SYDVKM. The CDR3 nucleotides are TGTGCCAGCAGTCCCCCTCGGACTAGCGGGAGGGCCTACGAGCAGTACTTC. This translates into CASSPPRTSGRAYEQYF.

V gene TRBV5-1 combines with J gene TRBJ2-3, with 9 bases fitting TRBD2. The CDR3 runs to 17 residues. V lost 2 bases, J lost 1 base, and 8 bases stayed unmatched. In germline, CDR1 is SGHRS, CDR2 YFSETQ. The chain's CDR3 is CASSFKARLAGTDTQYF. Written as DNA, the CDR3 is TGCGCCAGCAGCTTTAAGGCGCGACTAGCGGGCACAGATACGCAGTATTTT. Together with reference TRBV5-1 and TRBJ2-3, the CDR3 gives the full variable domain: KAGVTQTPRYLIKTRGQQVTLSCSPISGHRSVSWYQQTPGQGLQFLFEYFSETQRNKGNFPGRFSGRQFSNSRSEMNVSTLELGDSALYLCASSFKARLAGTDTQYFGPGTRLTVL.

This sequence joins TRBV2 and TRBJ1-5; D remains unclear. CDR1 and CDR2 (germline): SNHLY, FYNNEI. CDR3 length: 13 amino acids. V was pared by 4 bases and J by 8 bases, with 12 bases between. The CDR3 spells CASSGSPWEPQHF. The DNA of the CDR3 is TGTGCCAGCAGTGGATCTCCGTGGGAGCCCCAGCATTTT.

The genes are TRBV5-4 and TRBJ2-1; D is ambiguous. Germline-derived CDR1 and CDR2 are SGHNT and YYREEE (reference sequence). V was trimmed by 3 bases and J by 9 bases, leaving 16 bases between them. This CDR3 has 14 amino acids. CDR3 residues: CASSSPGQYGEQFF. The CDR3 nucleotides read TGTGCCAGCAGCTCCCCCGGCCAATATGGTGAGCAGTTCTTC.

This chain joins TRBV4-1 and TRBJ2-5; D is uncertain. The V end lost 6 bases, the J end lost 0 bases, and 14 bases lay between the germline ends. The CDR3 sequence is 15 residues long. CDR1 is MGHRA, CDR2 YSYEKL, per germline. The CDR3 protein is CASSWQQANQETQYF. The CDR3 DNA reads as TGCGCCAGCAGTTGGCAGCAGGCCAACCAAGAGACCCAGTACTTC.

V and J are TRBV14 and TRBJ1-6, with D perhaps TRBD1 (5 bases). The CDR3 sequence is 14 residues long. Deletions cut 4 bases from V and 9 bases from J, with 13 bases between. CDR1 and CDR2 (germline): SGHDN, FVKESK. This CDR3 reads CASSLGPPLSPLHF. CDR3 bases: TGTGCCAGCAGCCTGGGACCCCCTCTTTCACCCCTCCACTTT.

The chain uses TRBV3-1 (or the pseudogene TRBV3-2) and TRBJ2-5; 8 bases map to TRBD2. Trimming at V came to 2 bases and at J to 1 base, leaving 6 bases not matched to a gene. CDR3 size: 16 residues. Germline CDR1 reads LGHDT; CDR2 reads YNNKEL (reference sequence). The CDR3 sequence is CASSQRAGGIQETQYF. The CDR3 DNA sequence: TGTGCCAGCAGCCAAAGGGCGGGGGGCATCCAAGAGACCCAGTACTTC.

The chain carries TRBV5-6 and TRBJ2-3, with unresolved D. Trimming cost V 4 bases and J 6 bases, with 18 bases left between them. The CDR3 sequence is 15 residues long. CDR1 is SGHDT, CDR2 YYEEEE, per germline. CDR3 coding DNA: TGTGCCAGCAGCCTCATCGGTGGGTCCTCGGATACGCAGTATTTT. This sequence encodes CASSLIGGSSDTQYF.

This clone was seen only once. The chain has TRBV3-1 (or the pseudogene TRBV3-2) and TRBJ2-5; tentatively, D is TRBD1 or TRBD2 (5 bases each). Germline loops: CDR1 LGHDT, CDR2 YNNKEL (reference sequence). The CDR3 sequence is 16 residues long. Trimming shortened V by 4 bases and J by 2 bases, and 17 bases separated the two germline ends. In nucleotides, the CDR3 is TGTGCCAGCAGCCTAAGGGACCTAGGGGCACAAGAGACCCAGTACTTC. Translating it yields CASSLRDLGAQETQYF.

V usage is TRBV7-8 and J usage is TRBJ2-5, with 15 nucleotides matching TRBD2. The CDR3 loop spans 19 amino acids. The V segment lost 5 bases and the J segment 4 bases; nucleotides outside the gene matches: 14. The germline gives CDR1 SGHVS, CDR2 FQNEAQ. For the CDR3, the DNA is TGTGCCAGCAGCCCTTGGACTAGCGGGAGGGCCCGGCTTGCAGAGACCCAGTACTTC. It specifies CASSPWTSGRARLAETQYF.

As regards this clone: This same CDR3 is encoded by further DNA sequences in the sample. The chain combines TRBV12-3 or TRBV12-4 with TRBJ1-1, with no clear D. V was pared by 3 bases and J by 0 bases, with 5 bases between. The CDR3 covers 13 residues. The CDR3 spells CASSLGMNTEAFF. Here the CDR3 DNA reads TGTGCCAGCAGTTTGGGGATGAACACTGAAGCTTTCTTT.

To note about this clone: The junction differs from germline at one of its ends, possibly a read error. The chain couples TRBV30 to TRBJ2-5; 8 bases map to TRBD1. CDR3 length equals 15 residues. CDR1 is GTSNPN, CDR2 SVGIG, per germline (reference sequence). The CDR3 nucleotides are TGTGCCTGGAGTGTACTCAGGGGGCGTGGAGAGGCCCAGTACTTC. Encoded protein: CAWSVLRGRGEAQYF.

This chain uses TRBV2 with TRBJ2-7; 7 nucleotides line up with TRBD1. V shed 4 bases, J shed 2 bases, and the junction held 8 bases outside the gene matches. CDR1 is SNHLY, CDR2 FYNNEI, per germline. The CDR3 is 15 amino acids. CDR3 loop: CASSATGTAAYEQYF. In DNA form, the CDR3 reads TGTGCCAGCAGTGCGACTGGGACAGCTGCCTACGAGCAGTACTTC.

This clone turned up a few times. This chain links TRBV13 with TRBJ1-1; no definite D call. Between the trimmed V and J ends, which lost 1 base and 1 base, there was a span of 7 bases. The CDR3 is made up of 14 amino acids. Per germline, CDR1 PRHDT and CDR2 FYEKMQ (reference sequence). CDR3 amino acids: CASSLVAGNTEAFF. CDR3 nucleotides: TGTGCCAGCAGCTTAGTGGCAGGGAACACTGAAGCTTTCTTT.

V is TRBV4-1 and J is TRBJ2-3; D not resolved. V dropped 0 bases and J dropped 2 bases, with 6 bases sitting between them. The CDR3 sequence is 14 residues long. Per the germline V gene, CDR1 is MGHRA and CDR2 is YSYEKL. The CDR3 region is CASSQEQPTDTQYF. Written as DNA, the CDR3 is TGCGCCAGCAGCCAAGAACAGCCCACAGATACGCAGTATTTT.

The CDR3 region has the DNA TGCGCCAGCAGCCCGAGGTCGGGGGCTAATGAAAAACTGTTTTTT. Its protein is CASSPRSGANEKLFF. The chain joins TRBV5-1 to TRBJ1-4; tentative D call: TRBD1 (5 bases). V lost 4 bases and J lost 3, with 13 bases in between. The CDR3 length is 15 residues. CDR1 is SGHRS, CDR2 YFSETQ, per germline. Based on the CDR3 plus reference TRBV5-1 and TRBJ1-4, the full variable domain is KAGVTQTPRYLIKTRGQQVTLSCSPISGHRSVSWYQQTPGQGLQFLFEYFSETQRNKGNFPGRFSGRQFSNSRSEMNVSTLELGDSALYLCASSPRSGANEKLFFGSGTQLSVL.

The chain is built from TRBV9 and TRBJ2-3; 10 bases map to TRBD2. The germline V gene has CDR1 SGDLS and CDR2 YYNGEE. The CDR3 runs 16 residues. V lost 3 bases to trimming and J lost 5 bases; unmatched junction nucleotides: 9. The CDR3 DNA is TGTGCCAGCAGCGCCCCTAGCGGGAGTCATGGAGATACGCAGTATTTT. It yields the protein CASSAPSGSHGDTQYF.

This clone was seen a handful of times. The J gene is TRBJ1-5, the V gene TRBV5-6; TRBD1 matches at 7 bases. Germline V gene sequence: CDR1 SGHDT, CDR2 YYEEEE. Trimming at V came to 3 bases and at J to 4 bases, leaving 4 bases not matched to a gene. The CDR3 is 14 amino acids. CDR3 coding DNA: TGTGCCAGCAGCTCCGGGACAGCTAATCAGCCCCAGCATTTT. This encodes CASSSGTANQPQHF.

The sample holds one count of this clone. The gene calls are TRBV12-3 or TRBV12-4 and TRBJ1-5; D is unresolved. CDR3 length equals 13 residues. With 5 bases removed from V and 0 bases from J, the gap between germline ends came to 5 bases. The CDR3 sequence: CASSQYSNQPQHF. For the CDR3, the DNA is TGTGCCAGCAGTCAGTATAGCAATCAGCCCCAGCATTTT.

The chain recombines TRBV12-3 or TRBV12-4 with TRBJ1-1; D not resolved. The CDR3 contains 11 residues. The CDR3, as DNA: TGTGCTGGCGGCATCGGCACTGAAGCTTTCTTT. Residues: CAGGIGTEAFF.

The count of this clone is one. The chain recombines TRBV5-4 with TRBJ2-3; 8 nucleotides align to TRBD2. Unmatched junction bases numbered 9, after V lost 4 bases and J lost 5 bases. The germline V gene has CDR1 SGHNT and CDR2 YYREEE (reference sequence). The CDR3 contains 15 residues. DNA for the CDR3: TGTGCCAGCAGCCGCCGGGGGGGCCTTGGAGATACGCAGTATTTT. Translation: CASSRRGGLGDTQYF. The variable domain in full, with the rest retrieved from reference TRBV5-4 and TRBJ2-3, is ETGVTQSPTHLIKTRGQQVTLRCSSQSGHNTVSWYQQALGQGPQFIFQYYREEENGRGNFPPRFSGLQFPNYSSELNVNALELDDSALYLCASSRRGGLGDTQYFGPGTRLTVL.

Details on this clone: The junction shows a germline mismatch at one end, possibly a read error. The chain uses TRBV19 and TRBJ2-3; the match to TRBD1 covers 7 bases. The CDR3 covers 13 residues. Germline V gene sequence: CDR1 LNHDA, CDR2 SQIVND (reference sequence). CDR3 sequence: CASRLVGQATSLF. The CDR3 nucleotides are TGTGCCAGTAGACTCGTTGGACAGGCGACTTCACTCTTT.

The chain links TRBV18 to TRBJ2-5; the D gene is possibly TRBD2 (5 bases). The germline CDR1 and CDR2 sequences are KGHSH and LQKENI. Trimming removed 5 bases from V and 5 bases from J, with 21 bases in between. This CDR3 is built from 16 residues. This CDR3 reads CASSSLDTLTRETQYF. CDR3 nucleotide sequence: TGTGCCAGCTCATCACTAGACACCCTGACCAGGGAGACCCAGTACTTC.

This clone has only a few counts. J is TRBJ1-2 and V is TRBV6-1; tentative D call: TRBD1 (6 bases). V lost 1 base and J 11 bases, leaving 14 bases between the germline ends. The CDR3 totals 13 residues. Germline V gene data show CDR1 as MNHNS and CDR2 as SASEGT. The CDR3 reads CASSEVTGVGYTF. In nucleotides, the CDR3 is TGTGCCAGCAGTGAAGTGACAGGTGTTGGGTACACCTTC.